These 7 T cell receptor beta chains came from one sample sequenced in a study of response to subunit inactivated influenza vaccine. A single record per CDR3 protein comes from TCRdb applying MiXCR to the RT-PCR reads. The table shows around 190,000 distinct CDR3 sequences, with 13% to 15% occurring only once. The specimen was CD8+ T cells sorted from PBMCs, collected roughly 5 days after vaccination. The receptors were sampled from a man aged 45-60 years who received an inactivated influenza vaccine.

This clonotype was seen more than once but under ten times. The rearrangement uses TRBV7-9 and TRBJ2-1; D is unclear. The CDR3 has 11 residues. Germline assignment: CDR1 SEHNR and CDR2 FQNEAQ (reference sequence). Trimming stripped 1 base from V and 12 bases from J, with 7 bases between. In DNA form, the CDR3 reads TGTGCCAGCAGCTTAGGCGGATGGCAGTTCTTC. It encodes CASSLGGWQFF.

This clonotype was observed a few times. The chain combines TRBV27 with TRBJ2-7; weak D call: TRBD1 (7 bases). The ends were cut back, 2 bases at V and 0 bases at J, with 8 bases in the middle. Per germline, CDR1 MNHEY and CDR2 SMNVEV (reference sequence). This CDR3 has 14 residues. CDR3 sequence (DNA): TGTGCCAGCAGTTTACAGGGGGGCTCCTACGAGCAGTACTTC. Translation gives CASSLQGGSYEQYF.

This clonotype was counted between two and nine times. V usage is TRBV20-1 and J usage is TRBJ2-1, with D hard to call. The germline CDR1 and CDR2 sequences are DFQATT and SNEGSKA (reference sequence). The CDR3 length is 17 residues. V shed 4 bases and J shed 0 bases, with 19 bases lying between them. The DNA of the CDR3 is TGCAGTGCTACGTACCGATGGGGTGCGGCCTCCTACAATGAGCAGTTCTTC. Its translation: CSATYRWGAASYNEQFF.

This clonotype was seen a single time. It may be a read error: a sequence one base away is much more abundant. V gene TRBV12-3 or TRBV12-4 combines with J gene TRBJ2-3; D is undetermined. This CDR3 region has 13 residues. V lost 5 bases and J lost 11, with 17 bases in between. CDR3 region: CASSLNRADGQYF. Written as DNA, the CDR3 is TGTGCCAGCAGTCTTAACAGAGCAGACGGGCAGTATTTT.

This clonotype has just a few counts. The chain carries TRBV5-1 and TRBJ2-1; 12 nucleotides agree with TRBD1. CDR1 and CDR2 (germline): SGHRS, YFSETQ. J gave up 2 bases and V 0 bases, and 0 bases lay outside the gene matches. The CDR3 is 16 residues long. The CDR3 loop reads CASSLGDRGPYNEQFF. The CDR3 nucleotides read TGCGCCAGCAGCTTGGGGGACAGGGGGCCCTACAATGAGCAGTTCTTC.

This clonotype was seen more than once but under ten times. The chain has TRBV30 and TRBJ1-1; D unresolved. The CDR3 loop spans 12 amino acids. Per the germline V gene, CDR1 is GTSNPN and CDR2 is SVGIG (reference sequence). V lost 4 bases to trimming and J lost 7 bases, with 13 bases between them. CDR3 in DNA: TGTGCCTGGATTAGGGTTATGGATGAAGCTTTCTTT. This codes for CAWIRVMDEAFF. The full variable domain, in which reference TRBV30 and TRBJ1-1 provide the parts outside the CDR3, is SQTIHQWPATLVQPVGSPLSLECTVEGTSNPNLYWYRQAAGRGLQLLFYSVGIGQISSEVPQNLSASRPQDRQFILSSKKLLLSDSGFYLCAWIRVMDEAFFGQGTRLTVV.

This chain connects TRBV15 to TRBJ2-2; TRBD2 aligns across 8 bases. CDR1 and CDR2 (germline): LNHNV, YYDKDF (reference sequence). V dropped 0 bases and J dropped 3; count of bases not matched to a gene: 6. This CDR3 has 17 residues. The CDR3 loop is CATSRDQLAEDTGELFF. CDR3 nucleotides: TGTGCCACCAGCAGAGATCAACTAGCGGAGGACACCGGGGAGCTGTTTTTT.